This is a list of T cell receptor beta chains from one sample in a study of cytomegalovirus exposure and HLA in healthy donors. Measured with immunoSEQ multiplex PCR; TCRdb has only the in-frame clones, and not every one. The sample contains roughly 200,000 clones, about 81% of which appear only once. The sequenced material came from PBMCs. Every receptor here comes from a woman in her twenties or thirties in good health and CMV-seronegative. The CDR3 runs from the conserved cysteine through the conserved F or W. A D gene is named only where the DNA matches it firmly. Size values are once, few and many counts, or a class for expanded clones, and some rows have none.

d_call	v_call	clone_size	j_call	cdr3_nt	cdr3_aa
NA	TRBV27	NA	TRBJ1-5	TGTGCCAGTCATCGGGGGGGTTCGGATCAGCCCCAGCATTTT	CASHRGGSDQPQHF
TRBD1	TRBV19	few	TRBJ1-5	TGTGCCAGTAGTATCTCCCAGGGGGCTGTTCAGCCCCAGCATTTT	CASSISQGAVQPQHF
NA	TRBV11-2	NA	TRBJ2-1	TGTGCCAGCAGCTTAAGGGGCGTCTTGACGGTGAATGAGCAGTTCTTC	CASSLRGVLTVNEQFF
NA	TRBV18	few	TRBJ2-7	TGTGCCAGCTCCCTACCAACCAACTACGAGCAGTACTTC	CASSLPTNYEQYF
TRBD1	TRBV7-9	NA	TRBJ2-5	TGTGCCAGCAGCTCAAGACAGGGTATAGGGGAGACCCAGTACTTC	CASSSRQGIGETQYF
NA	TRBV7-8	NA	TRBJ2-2	TGTGCCACGGACATGAACACCGGGGAGCTGTTTTTT	CATDMNTGELFF
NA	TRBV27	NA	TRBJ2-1	TGTGCCAGCAGTCCTAGGACAAGGAATGAGCAGTTCTTC	CASSPRTRNEQFF
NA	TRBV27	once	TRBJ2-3	TGTGCCAGCAGTTTAAGAGGGGGAGAAACAGATACGCAGTATTTT	CASSLRGGETDTQYF
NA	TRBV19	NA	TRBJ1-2	TGTGCCAGTAGTCGACAGGATTATGGCTACACCTTC	CASSRQDYGYTF
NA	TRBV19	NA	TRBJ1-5	TGTGCCAGTAGTATAGGGAACAGGAGCAATCAGCCCCAGCATTTT	CASSIGNRSNQPQHF
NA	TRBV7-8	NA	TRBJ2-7	TGTGCCAGCAGCTTATTAGCGGATGAAATCTACGAGCAGTACTTC	CASSLLADEIYEQYF
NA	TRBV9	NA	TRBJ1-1	TGTGCCAGCAGCGTAGGACAATATAGTGGGAACACTGAAGCTTTCTTT	CASSVGQYSGNTEAFF
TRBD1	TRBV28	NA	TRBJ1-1	TGTGCCAGCAGTTTGGGACAGAGGAACACTGAAGCTTTCTTT	CASSLGQRNTEAFF
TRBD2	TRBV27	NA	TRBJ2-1	TGTGCCAGCAGTTTTAACCTAGCGGGCCGCAATGAGCAGTTCTTC	CASSFNLAGRNEQFF
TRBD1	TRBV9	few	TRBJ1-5	TGTGCCAGCAGCGTAGCTACAGGGGCGGATCAGCCCCAGCATTTT	CASSVATGADQPQHF
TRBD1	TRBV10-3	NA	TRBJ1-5	TGTGCCATCAGTGATTCCGGACAGGGGAGACAGCCCCAGCATTTT	CAISDSGQGRQPQHF
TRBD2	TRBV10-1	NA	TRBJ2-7	TGCGCCAGCAGTGACAATAGCGGGGGGAGAACCTACGAGCAGTACTTC	CASSDNSGGRTYEQYF
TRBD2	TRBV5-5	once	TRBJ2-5	TGTGCCAGCAGCTGGGAGCGGGGGGGCGAGGAGACCCAGTACTTC	CASSWERGGEETQYF
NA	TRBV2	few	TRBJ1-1	TGTGCCAGCACCGAAGGGTCCCAGGGCACTGAAGCTTTCTTT	CASTEGSQGTEAFF
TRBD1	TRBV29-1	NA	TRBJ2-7	TGCAGCGTTGAGGGACAGAACACCTACGAGCAGTACTTC	CSVEGQNTYEQYF
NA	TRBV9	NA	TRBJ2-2	TGTGCCAGCAGACAGGGTGTGAACACCGGGGAGCTGTTTTTT	CASRQGVNTGELFF
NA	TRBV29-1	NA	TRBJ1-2	TGCAGCGTGGAAGTGGGCGGCTACACCTTC	CSVEVGGYTF
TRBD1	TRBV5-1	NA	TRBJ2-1	TGCGCCAGCAGCTCCGGGGACAGCTCCTACAATGAGCAGTTCTTC	CASSSGDSSYNEQFF
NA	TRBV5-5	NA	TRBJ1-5	TGTGCCAGCAGCTTGGCCAGGGGAAATCAGCCCCAGCATTTT	CASSLARGNQPQHF
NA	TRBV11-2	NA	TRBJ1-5	TGTGCCAGCAGCTTCCGTAGCAATCAGCCCCAGCATTTT	CASSFRSNQPQHF
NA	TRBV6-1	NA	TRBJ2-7	TGTGCCAGCCGACAGGCGTTCGAGCAGTACTTC	CASRQAFEQYF
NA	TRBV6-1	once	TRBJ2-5	TGTGCCAGCATCTTCTACCTCCAAGAGACCCAGTACTTC	CASIFYLQETQYF
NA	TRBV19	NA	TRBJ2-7	TGTGCCAGTAGTATCCCCGGCAGAGGAAACGAGCAGTACTTC	CASSIPGRGNEQYF
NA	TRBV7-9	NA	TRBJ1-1	TGTGCCAGCAGCTTAACTACTTCAGGGAATACTGAAGCTTTCTTT	CASSLTTSGNTEAFF
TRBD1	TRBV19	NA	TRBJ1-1	TGTGCCAGTAGAACAGACGGGACAGTACGAATGAACACTGAAGCTTTCTTT	CASRTDGTVRMNTEAFF
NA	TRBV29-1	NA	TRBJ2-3	TGCAGCGTTGCAGGGATATCTACAGATACGCAGTATTTT	CSVAGISTDTQYF
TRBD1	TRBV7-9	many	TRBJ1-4	TGTGCCAGCAGCCTTGCACAGGGGAATGAAAAACTGTTTTTT	CASSLAQGNEKLFF
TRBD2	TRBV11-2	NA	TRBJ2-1	TGTGCCAGCAGCTCCGGAGGAGCGGGAACCTACAATGAGCAGTTCTTC	CASSSGGAGTYNEQFF
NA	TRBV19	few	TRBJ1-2	TGTGCCAGTAGAGCAGGGGAGTTCTATGGCTACACCTTC	CASRAGEFYGYTF
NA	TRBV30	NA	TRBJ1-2	TGTGCCCTGGGGGGGGCTTACTATGGCTACACCTTC	CALGGAYYGYTF
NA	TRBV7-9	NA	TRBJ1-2	TGTGCCAGCAGCCCCTCGGACATTTCTAACTATGGCTACACCTTC	CASSPSDISNYGYTF
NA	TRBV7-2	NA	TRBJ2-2	TGTGCCAGCAGCTTATTGAGCGGCCGAGGCACCGGGGAGCTGTTTTTT	CASSLLSGRGTGELFF
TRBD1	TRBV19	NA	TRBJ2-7	TGTGCCAGTAAAACCGGGACAGGAATTGGCGAGCAGTACTTC	CASKTGTGIGEQYF
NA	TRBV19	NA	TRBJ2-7	TGTGCCAGTAGTACCGGGCCTGGGGCTCGGGAGCAGTACTTC	CASSTGPGAREQYF
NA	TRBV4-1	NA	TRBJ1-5	TGCGCCAGCGGACTTGACAGCAATCAGCCCCAGCATTTT	CASGLDSNQPQHF
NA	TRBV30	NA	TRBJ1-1	TGTGCCTGGGGGCCGGGAAATAGGGCTTTCTTT	CAWGPGNRAFF
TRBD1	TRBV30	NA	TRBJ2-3	TGTGCCTGGAGTAAAAACCCCGGGACAGGGGAAGGAGATACGCAGTATTTT	CAWSKNPGTGEGDTQYF
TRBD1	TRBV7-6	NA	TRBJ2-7	TGTGCCAGCAGCTTAGCCGGGACAGGAACCTACGAGCAGTACTTC	CASSLAGTGTYEQYF
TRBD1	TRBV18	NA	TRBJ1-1	TGTGCCAGCTCACGGCAGGGGGCGTTCACTGAAGCTTTCTTT	CASSRQGAFTEAFF
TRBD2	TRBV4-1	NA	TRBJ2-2	TGCGCCAGCAGCCAAGCTAGGGAGCTTAGCGGGAGTTCCGGGGAGCTGTTTTTT	CASSQARELSGSSGELFF
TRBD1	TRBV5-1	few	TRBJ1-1	TGCGCCAGCAGCCACCGGACAGGGGACACTGAAGCTTTCTTT	CASSHRTGDTEAFF
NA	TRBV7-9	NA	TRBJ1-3	TGTGCCAGCAGCTTATCCGTCTCTGGAAACACCATATATTTT	CASSLSVSGNTIYF
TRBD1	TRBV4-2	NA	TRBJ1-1	TGTGCCAGCAGCCAGACGGACAGGGGGAACACTGAAGCTTTCTTT	CASSQTDRGNTEAFF
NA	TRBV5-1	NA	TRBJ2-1	TGCGCCAGCAGCTTGGAACCCAACCCGGACAATGAGCAGTTCTTC	CASSLEPNPDNEQFF
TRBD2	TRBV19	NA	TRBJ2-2	TGTGCCACCGAACTAGCGGGGCTCACCGGGGAGCTGTTTTTT	CATELAGLTGELFF
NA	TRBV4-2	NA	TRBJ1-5	TGTGCCAGCAGCCAAGTCGCCAGGACAGATCAGCCCCAGCATTTT	CASSQVARTDQPQHF
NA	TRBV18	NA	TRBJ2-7	TGTGCCAGCTCATTGACGGAGTCCTACGAGCAGTACTTC	CASSLTESYEQYF
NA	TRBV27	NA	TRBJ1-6	TGTGCCAGCAGTTTCTCGACAGAGAATTCACCCCTCCACTTT	CASSFSTENSPLHF
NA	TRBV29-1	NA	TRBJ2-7	TGCAGCGTTGAAGGCGACGGGTCCCCTTCCTACGAGCAGTACTTC	CSVEGDGSPSYEQYF
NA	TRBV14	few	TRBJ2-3	TGTGCCAGCAGCCGTAGCGCTGTCCCTCGAGGCACAGATACGCAGTATTTT	CASSRSAVPRGTDTQYF
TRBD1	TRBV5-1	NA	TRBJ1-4	TGCGCCAGCAGCGTGGACAGGGTGGATGAAAAACTGTTTTTT	CASSVDRVDEKLFF
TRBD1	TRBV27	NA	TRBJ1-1	TGTGCCAGCACCTCACCCCTACAGGGGCCCATGAACACTGAAGCTTTCTTT	CASTSPLQGPMNTEAFF
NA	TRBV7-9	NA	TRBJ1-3	TGTGCCAGCAGCTCCAATCACCATCCCGACACGAGCTCTGGAAACACCATATATTTT	CASSSNHHPDTSSGNTIYF
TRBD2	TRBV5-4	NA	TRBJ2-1	TGTGCCAGCAGCTCCTGGACTAGCGGGAGGATCGATGAGCAGTTCTTC	CASSSWTSGRIDEQFF
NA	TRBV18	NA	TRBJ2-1	TGTGCCAGCTCACCAGGCCAGGGTGGTGAGCAGTTCTTC	CASSPGQGGEQFF